This TCR beta chain was identified in a study of CD4 T cells in relation to SARS-CoV-2 and coronaviruses. On the study more broadly: Convalescent patients were about eight males and a few females; two were Hispanic. Study-level findings and limits: The cross-reactivity analysis covered only spike protein, not other viral proteins. About 64% of donors had memory CD4+ clonotypes crossrecognizing SARS-CoV-2 and common cold coronavirus spike.

V gave up 5 bases and J gave up 5 bases; unmatched junction bases: 13. This CDR3 region has 16 residues. The germline CDR1 and CDR2 sequences are SGHVS and FNYEAQ. TCRdb's copy holds only in-frame clones and misses some; the assay was immunoSEQ multiplex PCR. The sample shows around 11,000 clones, about 89% of them seen only once. Details on this clone: Its antigen remains unknown.

The source material was naive CD4+ T cells from PBMCs. Described subset: naive CD4+ T cells isolated by negative enrichment. The J gene is TRBJ2-5, the V gene TRBV7-6, with 8 bases that match TRBD1. The clonotype was recovered from an adult with COVID-19. The CDR3 sequence is CASSALLGTGRETQYF. Here the CDR3 DNA reads TGTGCCAGCAGCGCTCTCCTTGGGACAGGACGGGAGACCCAGTACTTC.